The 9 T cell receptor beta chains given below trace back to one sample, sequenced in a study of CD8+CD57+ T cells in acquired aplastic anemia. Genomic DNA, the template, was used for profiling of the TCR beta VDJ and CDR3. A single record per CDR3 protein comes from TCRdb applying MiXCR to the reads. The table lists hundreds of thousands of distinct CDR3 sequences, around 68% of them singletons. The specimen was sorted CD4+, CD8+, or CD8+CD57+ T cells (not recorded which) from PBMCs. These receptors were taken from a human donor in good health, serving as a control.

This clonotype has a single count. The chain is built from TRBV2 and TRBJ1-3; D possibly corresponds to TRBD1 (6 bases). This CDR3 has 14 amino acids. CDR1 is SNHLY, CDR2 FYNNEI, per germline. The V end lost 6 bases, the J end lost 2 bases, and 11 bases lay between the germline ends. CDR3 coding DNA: TGTGCCAGCAGCGAGGGGGAAACTGGAAACACCATATATTTT. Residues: CASSEGETGNTIYF.

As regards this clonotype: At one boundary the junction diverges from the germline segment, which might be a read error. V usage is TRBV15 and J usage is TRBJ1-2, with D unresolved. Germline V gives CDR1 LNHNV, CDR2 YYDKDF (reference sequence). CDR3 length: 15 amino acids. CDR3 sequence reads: CATSRAVTGGYGFHF. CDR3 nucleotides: TGCGCCACCAGCCGCGCCGTTACCGGTGGCTATGGCTTCCACTTC.

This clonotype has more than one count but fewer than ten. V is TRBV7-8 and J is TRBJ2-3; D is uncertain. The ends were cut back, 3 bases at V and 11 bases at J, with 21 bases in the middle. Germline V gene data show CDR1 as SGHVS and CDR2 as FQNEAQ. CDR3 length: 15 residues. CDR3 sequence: CASSLRLAEYNEQYF. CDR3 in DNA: TGTGCCAGCAGCTTGAGGTTGGCAGAGTACAATGAGCAGTATTTT.

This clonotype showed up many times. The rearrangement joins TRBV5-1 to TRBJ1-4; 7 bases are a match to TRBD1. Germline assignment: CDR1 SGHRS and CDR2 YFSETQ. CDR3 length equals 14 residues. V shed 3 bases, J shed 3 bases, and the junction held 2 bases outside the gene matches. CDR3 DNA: TGCGCCAGCAGCTCAGGGGGACCTAATGAAAAACTGTTTTTT. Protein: CASSSGGPNEKLFF.

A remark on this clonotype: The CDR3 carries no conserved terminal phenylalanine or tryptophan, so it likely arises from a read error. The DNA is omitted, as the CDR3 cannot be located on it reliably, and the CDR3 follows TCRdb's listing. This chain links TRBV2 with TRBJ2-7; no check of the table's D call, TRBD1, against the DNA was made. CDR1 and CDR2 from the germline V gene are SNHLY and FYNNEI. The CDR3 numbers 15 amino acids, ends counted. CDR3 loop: CASSSDRESPLHFGN.

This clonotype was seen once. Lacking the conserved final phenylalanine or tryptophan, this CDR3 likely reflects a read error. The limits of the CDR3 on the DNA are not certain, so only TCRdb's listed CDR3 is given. The CDR3 sequence is CASTTSNLPQHFGD. The chain links TRBV19 to TRBJ2-7; no check of the table's D call, TRBD1, against the DNA was made. Germline V gene lookup returns CDR1 LNHDA and CDR2 SQIVND (reference sequence). From its first to its last residue, the CDR3 has 14 amino acids.

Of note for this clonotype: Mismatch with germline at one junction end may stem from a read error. The CDR3 sequence: CASSSIRRGTGAFF. CDR3 DNA sequence: TGTGCCAGCAGTTCGATACGGCGGGGCACTGGAGCTTTCTTT. The V and J genes are TRBV7-4 and TRBJ1-1; the D gene is possibly TRBD1 (5 bases). Germline V gene lookup returns CDR1 SGHVT and CDR2 SQSDAQ. CDR3 length: 14 amino acids.

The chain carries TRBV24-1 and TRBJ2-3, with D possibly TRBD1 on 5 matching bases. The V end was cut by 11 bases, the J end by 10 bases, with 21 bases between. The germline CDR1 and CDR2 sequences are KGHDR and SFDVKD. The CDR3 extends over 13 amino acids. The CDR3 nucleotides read TGTGCCATCCAGGGAAGGGCGATTGATGCGCAGTATTTT. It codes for CAIQGRAIDAQYF.

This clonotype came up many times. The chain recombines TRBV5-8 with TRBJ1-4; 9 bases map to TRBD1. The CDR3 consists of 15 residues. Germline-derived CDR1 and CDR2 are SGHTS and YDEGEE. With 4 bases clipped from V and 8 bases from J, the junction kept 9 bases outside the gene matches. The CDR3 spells CASSHIGQGREKLFF. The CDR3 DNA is TGTGCCAGCAGCCACATCGGACAGGGGCGCGAAAAACTGTTTTTT.